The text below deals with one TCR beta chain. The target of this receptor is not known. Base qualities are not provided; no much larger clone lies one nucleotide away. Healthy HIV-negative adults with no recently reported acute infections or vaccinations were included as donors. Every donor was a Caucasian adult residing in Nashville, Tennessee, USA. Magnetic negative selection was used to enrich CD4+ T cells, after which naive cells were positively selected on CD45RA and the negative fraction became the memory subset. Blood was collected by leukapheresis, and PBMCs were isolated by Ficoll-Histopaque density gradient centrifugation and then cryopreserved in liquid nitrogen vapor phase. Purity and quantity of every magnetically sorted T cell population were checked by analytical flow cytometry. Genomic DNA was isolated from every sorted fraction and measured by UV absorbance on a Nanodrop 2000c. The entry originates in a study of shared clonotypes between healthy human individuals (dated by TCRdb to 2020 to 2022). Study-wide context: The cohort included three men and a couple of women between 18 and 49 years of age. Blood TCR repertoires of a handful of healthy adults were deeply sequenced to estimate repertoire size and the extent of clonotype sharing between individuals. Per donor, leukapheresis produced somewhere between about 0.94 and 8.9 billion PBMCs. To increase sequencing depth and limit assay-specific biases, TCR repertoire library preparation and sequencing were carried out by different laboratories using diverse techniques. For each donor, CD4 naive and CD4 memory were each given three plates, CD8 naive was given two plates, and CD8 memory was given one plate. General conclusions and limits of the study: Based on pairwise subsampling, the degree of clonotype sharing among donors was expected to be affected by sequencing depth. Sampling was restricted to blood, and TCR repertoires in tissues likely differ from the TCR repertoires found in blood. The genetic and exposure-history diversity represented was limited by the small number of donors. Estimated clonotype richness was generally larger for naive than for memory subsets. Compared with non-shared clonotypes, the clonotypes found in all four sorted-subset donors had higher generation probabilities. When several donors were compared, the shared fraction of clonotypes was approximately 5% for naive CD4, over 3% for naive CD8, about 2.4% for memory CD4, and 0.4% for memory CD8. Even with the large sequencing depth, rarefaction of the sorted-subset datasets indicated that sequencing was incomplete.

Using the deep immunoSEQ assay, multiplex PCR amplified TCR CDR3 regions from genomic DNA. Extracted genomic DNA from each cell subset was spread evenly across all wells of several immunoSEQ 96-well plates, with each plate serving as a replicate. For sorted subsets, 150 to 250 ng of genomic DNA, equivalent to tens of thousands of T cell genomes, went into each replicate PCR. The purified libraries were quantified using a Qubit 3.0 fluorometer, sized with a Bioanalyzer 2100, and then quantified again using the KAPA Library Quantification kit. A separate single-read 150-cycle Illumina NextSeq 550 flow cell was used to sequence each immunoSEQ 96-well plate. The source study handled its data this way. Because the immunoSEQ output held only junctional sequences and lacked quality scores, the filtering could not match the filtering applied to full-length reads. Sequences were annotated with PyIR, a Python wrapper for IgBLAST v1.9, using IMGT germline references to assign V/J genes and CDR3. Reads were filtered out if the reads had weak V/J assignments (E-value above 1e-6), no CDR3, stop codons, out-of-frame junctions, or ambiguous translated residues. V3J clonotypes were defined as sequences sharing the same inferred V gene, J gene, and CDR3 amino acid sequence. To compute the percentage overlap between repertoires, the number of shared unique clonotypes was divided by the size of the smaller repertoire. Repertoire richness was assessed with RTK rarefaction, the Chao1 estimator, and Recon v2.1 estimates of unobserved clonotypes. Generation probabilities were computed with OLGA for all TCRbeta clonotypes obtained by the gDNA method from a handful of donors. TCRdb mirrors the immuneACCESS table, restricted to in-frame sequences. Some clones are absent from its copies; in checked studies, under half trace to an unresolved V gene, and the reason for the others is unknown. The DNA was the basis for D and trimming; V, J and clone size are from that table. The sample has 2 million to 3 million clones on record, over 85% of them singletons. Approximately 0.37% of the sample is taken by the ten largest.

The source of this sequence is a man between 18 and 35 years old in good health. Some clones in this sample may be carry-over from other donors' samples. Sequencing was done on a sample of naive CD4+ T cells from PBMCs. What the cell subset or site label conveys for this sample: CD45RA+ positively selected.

CDR3 sequence: CASYPLGTNYGYTF. The base sequence is TGTGCCAGCTATCCTCTGGGGACCAACTATGGCTACACCTTC. The rearrangement combines TRBV5-6 with TRBJ1-2; a tentative D match to TRBD1 spans 5 bases. CDR1 is given as SGHDT and CDR2 as YYEEEE, both from the germline V gene. V is cut by 7 bases and J by 2 bases, and the space between the germline ends is 15 bases. The CDR3, cysteine through phenylalanine, is 14 amino acids long. Only the CDR3 DNA is retained, 42 bases long and in frame from the first base.